Here is one T cell receptor beta chain with its context. The antigen is not known. These data belong to a study of T cell responses to AZD1222 COVID-19 vaccine. Overall study findings and caveats: No day 14 peak samples; only post-peak repertoires were characterized. Two doses of AZD1222 preceded a rise in Spike-specific TCR breadth and depth. Among spike-specific TCRs, nearly half reportedly target unmutated variant regions.

Assay: immunoSEQ multiplex PCR; the TCRdb copy retains only in-frame clones and omits some. Among more than 110,000 clones listed, 92% were seen once. V was clipped by 4 bases and J by 1 base, with 9 bases between them. Germline values: CDR1 SNHLY, CDR2 FYNNEI. This CDR3 contains 14 residues. The sequencing here drew on peripheral blood, taken 28 days after the second AZD1222 dose. The TCR originated in an adult who received the AZD1222 COVID-19 vaccine. The rearrangement uses TRBV2 and TRBJ2-3, with D perhaps matching TRBD2 (6 bases). The CDR3 protein is CASSAGTGTDTQYF. In DNA, the CDR3 is TGTGCCAGCAGTGCTGGGACTGGCACAGATACGCAGTATTTT.